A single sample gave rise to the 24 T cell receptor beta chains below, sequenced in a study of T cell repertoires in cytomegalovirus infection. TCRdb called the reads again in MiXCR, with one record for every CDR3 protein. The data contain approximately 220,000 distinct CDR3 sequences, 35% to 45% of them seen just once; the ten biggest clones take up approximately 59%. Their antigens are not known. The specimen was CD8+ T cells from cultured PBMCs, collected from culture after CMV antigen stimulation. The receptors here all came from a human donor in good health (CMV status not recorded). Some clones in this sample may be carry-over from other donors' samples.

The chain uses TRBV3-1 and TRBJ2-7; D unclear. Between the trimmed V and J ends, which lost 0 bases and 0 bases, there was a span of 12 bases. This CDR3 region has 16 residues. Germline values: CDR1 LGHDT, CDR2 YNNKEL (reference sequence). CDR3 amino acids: CASSQEFPRGSYEQYF. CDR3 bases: TGTGCCAGCAGCCAAGAATTCCCCCGAGGCTCCTACGAGCAGTACTTC.

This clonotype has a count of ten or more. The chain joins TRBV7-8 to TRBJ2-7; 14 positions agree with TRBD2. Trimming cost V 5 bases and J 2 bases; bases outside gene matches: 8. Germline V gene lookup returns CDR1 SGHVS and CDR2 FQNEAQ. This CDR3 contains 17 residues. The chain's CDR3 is CASSGGLAGATAYEQYF. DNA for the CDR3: TGTGCCAGCAGCGGGGGACTAGCGGGGGCCACAGCCTACGAGCAGTACTTC.

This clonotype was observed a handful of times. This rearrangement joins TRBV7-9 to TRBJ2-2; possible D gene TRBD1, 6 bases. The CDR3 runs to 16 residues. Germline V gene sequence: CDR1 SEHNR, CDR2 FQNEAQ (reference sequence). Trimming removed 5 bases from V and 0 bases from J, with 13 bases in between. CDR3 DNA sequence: TGTGCCAGCAGCCGAGACAGGATATCGAACACCGGGGAGCTGTTTTTT. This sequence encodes CASSRDRISNTGELFF.

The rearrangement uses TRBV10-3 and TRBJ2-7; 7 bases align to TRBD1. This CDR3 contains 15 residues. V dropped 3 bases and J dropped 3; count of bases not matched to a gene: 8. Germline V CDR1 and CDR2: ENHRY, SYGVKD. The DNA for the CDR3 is TGTGCCATCAGTGAAGACTTGACAGGGCTCTACGAGCAGTACTTC. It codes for CAISEDLTGLYEQYF.

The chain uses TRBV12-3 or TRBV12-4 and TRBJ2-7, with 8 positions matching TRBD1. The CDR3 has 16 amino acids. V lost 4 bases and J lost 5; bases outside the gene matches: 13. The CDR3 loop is CASSSRTGPPANEQYF. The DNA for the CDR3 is TGTGCCAGCAGTTCCCGGACAGGGCCGCCCGCCAACGAGCAGTACTTC.

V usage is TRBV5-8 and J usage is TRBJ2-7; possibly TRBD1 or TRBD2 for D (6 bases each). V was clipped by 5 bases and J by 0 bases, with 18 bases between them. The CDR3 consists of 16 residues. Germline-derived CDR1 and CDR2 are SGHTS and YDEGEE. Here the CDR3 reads CASSAWRAGASYEQYF. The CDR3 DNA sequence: TGTGCCAGCAGTGCGTGGAGGGCAGGGGCCTCCTACGAGCAGTACTTC.

CDR3: CATSRTGRREQYF. CDR3 coding DNA: TGTGCCACCAGCCGGACGGGACGAAGGGAGCAGTACTTC. J is TRBJ2-7 and V is TRBV15; perhaps D is TRBD1 or TRBD2 (5 bases each). The CDR3 has 13 residues. CDR1 is LNHNV, CDR2 YYDKDF, per germline (reference sequence). Trimming took off 5 bases at V and 7 bases at J, with 15 bases between the two ends.

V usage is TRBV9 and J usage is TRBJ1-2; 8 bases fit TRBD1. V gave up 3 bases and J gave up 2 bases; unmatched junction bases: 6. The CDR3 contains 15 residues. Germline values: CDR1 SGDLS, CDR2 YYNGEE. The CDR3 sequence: CASSGPRQGNYGYTF. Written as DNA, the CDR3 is TGTGCCAGCAGCGGTCCCCGACAGGGGAACTATGGCTACACCTTC.

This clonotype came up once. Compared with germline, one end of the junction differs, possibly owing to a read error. In nucleotides, the CDR3 is TGTGCAAGCAGCTCCAAAATCAGGGGGAACACCGGGGATCTGTTTTTT. It translates to CASSSKIRGNTGDLFF. The V and J genes are TRBV7-3 and TRBJ2-2, with 7 bases lining up with TRBD1. The CDR3 runs to 16 residues. CDR1 and CDR2 from the germline V gene are SGHTA and FQGTGA.

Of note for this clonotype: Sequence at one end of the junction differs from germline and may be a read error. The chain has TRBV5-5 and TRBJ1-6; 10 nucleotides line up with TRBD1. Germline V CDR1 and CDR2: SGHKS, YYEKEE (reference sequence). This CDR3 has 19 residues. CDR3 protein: CTSSLETLDRGIRSKALHF. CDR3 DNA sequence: TGTACCAGCAGCTTGGAGACCCTGGACAGGGGGATTCGGAGCAAAGCCCTCCACTTT.

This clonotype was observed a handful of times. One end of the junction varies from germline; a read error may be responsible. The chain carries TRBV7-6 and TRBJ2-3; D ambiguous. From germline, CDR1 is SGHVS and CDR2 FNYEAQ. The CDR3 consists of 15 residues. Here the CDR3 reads CASSLAVSPADTKYF. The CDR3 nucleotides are TGTGCCAGCAGCTTAGCTGTAAGTCCAGCAGATACGAAGTATTTT. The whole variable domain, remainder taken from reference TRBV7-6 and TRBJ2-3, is GAGVSQSPRYKVTKRGQDVALRCDPISGHVSLYWYRQALGQGPEFLTYFNYEAQQDKSGLPNDRFSAERPEGSISTLTIQRTEQRDSAMYRCASSLAVSPADTKYFGPGTRLTVL.

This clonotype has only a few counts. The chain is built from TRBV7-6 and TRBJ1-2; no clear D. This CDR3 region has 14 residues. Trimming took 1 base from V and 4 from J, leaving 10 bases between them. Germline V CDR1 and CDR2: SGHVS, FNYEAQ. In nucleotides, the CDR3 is TGTGCCAGCAGCTTAGGCGGAGAGAGCTATGGCTACACCTTC. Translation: CASSLGGESYGYTF.

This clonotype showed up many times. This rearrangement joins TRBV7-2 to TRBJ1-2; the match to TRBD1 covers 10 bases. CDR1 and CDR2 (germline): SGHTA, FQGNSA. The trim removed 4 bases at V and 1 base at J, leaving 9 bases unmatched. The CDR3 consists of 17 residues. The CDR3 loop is CASSYPGQGTFNYGYTF. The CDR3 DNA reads TGTGCCAGCAGCTATCCGGGACAGGGGACCTTTAACTATGGCTACACCTTC.

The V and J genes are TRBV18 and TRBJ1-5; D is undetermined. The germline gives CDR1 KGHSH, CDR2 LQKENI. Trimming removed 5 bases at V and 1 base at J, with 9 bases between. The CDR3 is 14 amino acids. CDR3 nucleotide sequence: TGTGCCAGCTCAGCACTTTGGAGCAATCAGCCCCAGCATTTT. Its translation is CASSALWSNQPQHF.

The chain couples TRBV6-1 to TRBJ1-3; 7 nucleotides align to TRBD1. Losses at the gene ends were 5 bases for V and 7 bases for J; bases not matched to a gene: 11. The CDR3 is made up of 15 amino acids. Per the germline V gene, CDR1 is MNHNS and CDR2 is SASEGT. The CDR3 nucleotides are TGTGCCAGCAGTACCTCGGGACAGATACCTAACACCATATATTTT. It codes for CASSTSGQIPNTIYF.

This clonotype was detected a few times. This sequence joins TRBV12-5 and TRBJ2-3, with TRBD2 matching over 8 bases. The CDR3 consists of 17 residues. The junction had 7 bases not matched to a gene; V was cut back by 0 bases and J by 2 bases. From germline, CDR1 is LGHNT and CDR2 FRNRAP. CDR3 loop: CASGLVMRGAYTDTQYF. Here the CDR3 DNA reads TGTGCTAGTGGTTTGGTAATGCGGGGGGCCTACACAGATACGCAGTATTTT.

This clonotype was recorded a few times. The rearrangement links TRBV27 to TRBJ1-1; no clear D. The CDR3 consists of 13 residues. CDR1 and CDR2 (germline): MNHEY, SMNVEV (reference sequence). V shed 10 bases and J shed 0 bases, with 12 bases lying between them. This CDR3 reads CATSLWLNTEAFF. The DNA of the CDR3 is TGTGCCACCTCACTCTGGCTGAACACTGAAGCTTTCTTT.

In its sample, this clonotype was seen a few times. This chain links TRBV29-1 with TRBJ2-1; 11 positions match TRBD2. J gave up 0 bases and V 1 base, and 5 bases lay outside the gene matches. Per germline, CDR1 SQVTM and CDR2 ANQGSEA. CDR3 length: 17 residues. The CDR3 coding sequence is TGCAGCGTTGAAGGGGGTAGCGGGAGGGCCTCCTACAATGAGCAGTTCTTC. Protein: CSVEGGSGRASYNEQFF.

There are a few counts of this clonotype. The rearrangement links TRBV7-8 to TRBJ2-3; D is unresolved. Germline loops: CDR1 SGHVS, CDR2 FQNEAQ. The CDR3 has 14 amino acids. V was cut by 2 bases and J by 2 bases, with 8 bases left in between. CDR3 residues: CASSLRTITDTQYF. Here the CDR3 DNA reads TGTGCCAGCAGCTTAAGGACGATCACAGATACGCAGTATTTT.

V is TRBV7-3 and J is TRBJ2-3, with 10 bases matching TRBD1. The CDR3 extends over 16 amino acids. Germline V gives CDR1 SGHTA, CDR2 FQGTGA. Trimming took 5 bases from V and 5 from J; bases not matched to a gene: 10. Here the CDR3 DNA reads TGTGCCAGCAGCCCCAGCCGGGACAGGGGATTAGATACGCAGTATTTT. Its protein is CASSPSRDRGLDTQYF. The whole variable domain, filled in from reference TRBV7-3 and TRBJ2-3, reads GAGVSQTPSNKVTEKGKYVELRCDPISGHTALYWYRQSLGQGPEFLIYFQGTGAADDSGLPNDRFFAVRPEGSVSTLKIQRTERGDSAVYLCASSPSRDRGLDTQYFGPGTRLTVL.

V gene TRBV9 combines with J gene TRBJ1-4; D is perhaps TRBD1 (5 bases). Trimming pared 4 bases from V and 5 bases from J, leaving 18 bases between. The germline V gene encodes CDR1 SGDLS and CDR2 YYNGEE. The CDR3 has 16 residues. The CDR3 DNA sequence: TGTGCCAGCAGCCCGAAAGAGGCGCGGGACAATGAAAAACTGTTTTTT. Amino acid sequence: CASSPKEARDNEKLFF.

The CDR3 DNA is TGTGCCATCACATCAGGGGGGAATCGCTATGGCTACACCTTC. It is translated as CAITSGGNRYGYTF. The chain uses TRBV10-3 and TRBJ1-2; the match to TRBD1 covers 7 bases. Looked up from germline, CDR1 is ENHRY and CDR2 is SYGVKD. The CDR3 length is 14 residues. V lost 7 bases, J lost 4 bases, and 9 bases stayed unmatched.

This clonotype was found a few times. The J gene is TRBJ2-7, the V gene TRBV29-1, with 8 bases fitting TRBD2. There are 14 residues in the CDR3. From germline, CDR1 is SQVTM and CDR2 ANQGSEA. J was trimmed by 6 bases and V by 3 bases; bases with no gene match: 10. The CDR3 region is CSVDPGTSSPEQYF. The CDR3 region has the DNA TGCAGCGTTGACCCCGGGACTAGTTCCCCCGAGCAGTACTTC.

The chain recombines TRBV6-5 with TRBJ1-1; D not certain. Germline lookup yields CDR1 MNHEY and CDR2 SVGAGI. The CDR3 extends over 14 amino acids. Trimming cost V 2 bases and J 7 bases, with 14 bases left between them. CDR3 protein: CASSYSWVKDEAFF. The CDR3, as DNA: TGTGCCAGCAGTTACAGCTGGGTGAAGGATGAAGCTTTCTTT.